This TCR beta chain was identified in a study of shared clonotypes between healthy human individuals. Overall study findings and caveats: Some clonotypes were shared by all four sorted-subset donors, while others were not shared. The non-shared ones had lower generation probabilities than the shared ones. The small donor group covered limited genetic and exposure diversity.

V dropped 1 base and J dropped 1; count of bases not matched to a gene: 1. This CDR3 contains 15 residues. The germline gives CDR1 SGHNT, CDR2 YYREEE (reference sequence). Profiled with immunoSEQ multiplex PCR; TCRdb holds only in-frame clones, not every one. The repertoire holds over 1.5 million clones, with 98% as singletons. All donors qualified as healthy HIV-negative adults and had experienced no recent acute infections or vaccinations. Worth noting for this clone: Antigen: not known. Other DNA sequences within the sample encode an identical CDR3.

The V call is TRBV5-4, the J call TRBJ2-1; 8 bases match TRBD2. Sequenced input: naive CD4+ T cells sorted from blood. Subset reported: CD45RA+ positively selected. This receptor was taken from a man aged 25 to 45 in good health. The CDR3 coding sequence is TGTGCCAGCAGCTTGACTAGCGGTTCCTACAATGAGCAGTTCTTC. Encoded protein: CASSLTSGSYNEQFF.